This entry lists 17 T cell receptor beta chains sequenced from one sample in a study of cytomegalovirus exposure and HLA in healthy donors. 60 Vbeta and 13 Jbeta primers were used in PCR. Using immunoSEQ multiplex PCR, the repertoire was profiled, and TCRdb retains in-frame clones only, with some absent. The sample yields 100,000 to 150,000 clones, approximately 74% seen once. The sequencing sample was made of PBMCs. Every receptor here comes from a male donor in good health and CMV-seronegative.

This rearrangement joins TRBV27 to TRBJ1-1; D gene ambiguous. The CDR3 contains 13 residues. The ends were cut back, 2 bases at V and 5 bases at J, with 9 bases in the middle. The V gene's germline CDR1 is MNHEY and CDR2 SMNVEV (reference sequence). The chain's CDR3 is CASSLTKDTEAFF. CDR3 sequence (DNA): TGTGCCAGCAGTTTAACTAAGGATACTGAAGCTTTCTTT.

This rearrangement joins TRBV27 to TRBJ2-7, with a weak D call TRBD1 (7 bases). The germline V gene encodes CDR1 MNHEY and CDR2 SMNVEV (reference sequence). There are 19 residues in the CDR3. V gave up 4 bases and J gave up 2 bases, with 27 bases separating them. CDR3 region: CASSSTTTGRSLFPYEQYF. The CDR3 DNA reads TGTGCCAGCAGTTCAACCACGACAGGGAGGTCATTGTTTCCCTACGAGCAGTACTTC.

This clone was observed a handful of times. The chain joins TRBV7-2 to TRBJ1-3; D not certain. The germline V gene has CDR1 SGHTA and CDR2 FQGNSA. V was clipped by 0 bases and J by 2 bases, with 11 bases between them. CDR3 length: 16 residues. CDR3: CASSLALEGAGNTIYF. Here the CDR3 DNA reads TGTGCCAGCAGCTTAGCGCTAGAAGGAGCTGGAAACACCATATATTTT. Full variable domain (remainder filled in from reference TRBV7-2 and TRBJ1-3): GAGVSQSPSNKVTEKGKDVELRCDPISGHTALYWYRQSLGQGLEFLIYFQGNSAPDKSGLPSDRFSAERTGGSVSTLTIQRTQQEDSAVYLCASSLALEGAGNTIYFGEGSWLTVV.

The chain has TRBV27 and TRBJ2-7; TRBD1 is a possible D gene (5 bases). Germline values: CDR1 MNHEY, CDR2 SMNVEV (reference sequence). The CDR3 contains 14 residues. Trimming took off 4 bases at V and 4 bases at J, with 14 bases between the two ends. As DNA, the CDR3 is TGTGCCAGCAGTTCCAGGGTGCCACCATACGAGCAGTACTTC. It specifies CASSSRVPPYEQYF.

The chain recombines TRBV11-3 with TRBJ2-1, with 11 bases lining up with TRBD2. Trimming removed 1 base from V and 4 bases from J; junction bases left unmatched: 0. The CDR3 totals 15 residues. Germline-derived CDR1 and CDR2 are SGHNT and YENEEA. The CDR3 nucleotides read TGTGCCAGCAGCTTAGGACTAGCGGGGTACAATGAGCAGTTCTTC. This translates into CASSLGLAGYNEQFF.

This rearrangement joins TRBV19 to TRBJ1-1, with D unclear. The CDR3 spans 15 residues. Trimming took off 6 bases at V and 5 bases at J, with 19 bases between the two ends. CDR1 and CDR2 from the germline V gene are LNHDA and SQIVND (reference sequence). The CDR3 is CASRHLNLPETEAFF. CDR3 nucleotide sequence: TGTGCCAGTAGGCACTTAAACTTACCCGAGACTGAAGCTTTCTTT.

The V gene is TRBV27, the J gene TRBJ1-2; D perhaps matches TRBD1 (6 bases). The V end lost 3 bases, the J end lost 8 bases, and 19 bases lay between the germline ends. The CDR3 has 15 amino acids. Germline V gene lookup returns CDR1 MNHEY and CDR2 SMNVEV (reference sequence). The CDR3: CASSLSRGALRGYTF. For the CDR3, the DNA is TGTGCCAGCAGTTTGTCACGGGGGGCTTTAAGAGGCTACACCTTC.

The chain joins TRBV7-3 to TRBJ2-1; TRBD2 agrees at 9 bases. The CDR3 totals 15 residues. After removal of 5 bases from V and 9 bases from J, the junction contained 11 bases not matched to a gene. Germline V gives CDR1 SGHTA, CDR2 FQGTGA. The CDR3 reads CASSPVAASGVEQFF. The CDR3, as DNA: TGTGCCAGCAGCCCCGTCGCTGCTAGCGGGGTTGAGCAGTTCTTC.

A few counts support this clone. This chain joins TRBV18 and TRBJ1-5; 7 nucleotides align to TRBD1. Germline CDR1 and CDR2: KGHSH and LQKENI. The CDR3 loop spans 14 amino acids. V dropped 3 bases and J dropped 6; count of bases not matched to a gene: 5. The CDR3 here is CASSPLQGSQPQHF. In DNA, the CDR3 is TGTGCCAGCTCACCTCTACAGGGGAGTCAGCCCCAGCATTTT.

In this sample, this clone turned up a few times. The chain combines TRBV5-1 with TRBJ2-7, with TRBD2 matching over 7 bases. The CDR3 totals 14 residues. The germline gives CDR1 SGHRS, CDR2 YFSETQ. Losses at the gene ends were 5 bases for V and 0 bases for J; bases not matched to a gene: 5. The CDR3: CASRARGNSYEQYF. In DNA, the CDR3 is TGCGCCAGCAGGGCGCGGGGGAACTCCTACGAGCAGTACTTC.

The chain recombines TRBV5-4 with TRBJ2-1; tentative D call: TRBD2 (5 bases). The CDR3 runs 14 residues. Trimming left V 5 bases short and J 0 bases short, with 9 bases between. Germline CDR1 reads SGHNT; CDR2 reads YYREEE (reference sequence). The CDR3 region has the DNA TGTGCCAGCAGTAGGGAGAGCTCCTACAATGAGCAGTTCTTC. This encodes CASSRESSYNEQFF.

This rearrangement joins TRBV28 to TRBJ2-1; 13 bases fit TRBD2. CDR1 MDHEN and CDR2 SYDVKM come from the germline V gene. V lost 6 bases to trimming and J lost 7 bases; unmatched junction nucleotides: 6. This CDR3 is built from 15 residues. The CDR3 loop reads CASSELAGGRNEQFF. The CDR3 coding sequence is TGTGCCAGCAGCGAACTAGCGGGAGGGAGGAATGAGCAGTTCTTC.

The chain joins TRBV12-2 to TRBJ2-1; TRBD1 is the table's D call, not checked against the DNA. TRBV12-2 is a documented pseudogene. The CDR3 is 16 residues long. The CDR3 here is CASRPEVRDKYNEQFF. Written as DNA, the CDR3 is TGTGCAAGTCGCCCCGAGGTCCGGGACAAATACAATGAGCAGTTCTTC.

CDR3 in DNA: TGTGCCAGCACGGAGCCCAACTATAATTCACCCCTCCACTTT. Protein: CASTEPNYNSPLHF. This chain joins TRBV28 and TRBJ1-6; D remains ambiguous. The CDR3 has 14 residues. Germline V gene sequence: CDR1 MDHEN, CDR2 SYDVKM. The ends were cut back, 7 bases at V and 3 bases at J, with 10 bases in the middle.

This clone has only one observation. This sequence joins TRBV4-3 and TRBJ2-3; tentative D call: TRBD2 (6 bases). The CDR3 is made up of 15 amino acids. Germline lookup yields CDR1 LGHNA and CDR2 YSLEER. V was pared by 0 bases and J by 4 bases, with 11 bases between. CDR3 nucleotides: TGCGCCAGCAGCCAAGATAGCGGAGGCGCAGATACGCAGTATTTT. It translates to CASSQDSGGADTQYF.

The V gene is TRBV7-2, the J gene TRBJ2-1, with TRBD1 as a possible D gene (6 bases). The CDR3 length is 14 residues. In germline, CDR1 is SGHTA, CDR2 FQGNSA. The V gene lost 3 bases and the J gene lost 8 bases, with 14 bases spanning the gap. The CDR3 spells CASSFRTAPDEQFF. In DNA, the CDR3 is TGTGCCAGCAGCTTCCGGACAGCGCCCGATGAGCAGTTCTTC.

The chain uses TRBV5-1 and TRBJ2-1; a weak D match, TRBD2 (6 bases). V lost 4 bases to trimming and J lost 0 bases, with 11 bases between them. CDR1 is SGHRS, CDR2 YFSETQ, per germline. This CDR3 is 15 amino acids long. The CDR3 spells CASSTGTPSYNEQFF. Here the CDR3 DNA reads TGCGCCAGCAGCACCGGGACTCCCTCCTACAATGAGCAGTTCTTC.